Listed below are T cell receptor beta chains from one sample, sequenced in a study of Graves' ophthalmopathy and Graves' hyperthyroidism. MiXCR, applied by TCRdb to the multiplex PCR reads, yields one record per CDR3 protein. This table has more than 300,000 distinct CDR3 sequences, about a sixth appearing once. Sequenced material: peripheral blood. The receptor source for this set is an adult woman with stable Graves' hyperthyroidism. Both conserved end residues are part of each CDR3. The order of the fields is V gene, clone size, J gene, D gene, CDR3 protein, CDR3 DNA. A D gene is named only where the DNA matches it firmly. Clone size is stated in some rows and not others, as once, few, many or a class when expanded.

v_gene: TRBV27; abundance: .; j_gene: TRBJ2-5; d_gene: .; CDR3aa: CASNLFRRTVEETQYF; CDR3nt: TGTGCCAGCAACCTATTTCGTCGGACAGTAGAAGAGACCCAGTACTTC
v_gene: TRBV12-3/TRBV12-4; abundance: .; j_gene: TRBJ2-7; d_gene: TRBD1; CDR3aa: CASAGTGNYEQYF; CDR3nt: TGTGCATCCGCCGGGACAGGGAACTACGAGCAGTACTTC
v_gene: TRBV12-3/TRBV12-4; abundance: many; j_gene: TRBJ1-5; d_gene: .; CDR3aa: CASSLGGFEPQHF; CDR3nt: TGTGCCAGCAGTTTAGGGGGTTTTGAGCCCCAGCATTTT
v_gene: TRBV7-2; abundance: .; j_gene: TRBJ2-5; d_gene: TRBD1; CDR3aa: CASRRGQGETQYF; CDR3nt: TGTGCCAGCAGGAGAGGACAGGGGGAGACCCAGTACTTC
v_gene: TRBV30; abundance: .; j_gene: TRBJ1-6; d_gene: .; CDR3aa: CAWSQGSPLHF; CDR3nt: TGTGCCTGGAGTCAGGGTTCACCCCTCCACTTT
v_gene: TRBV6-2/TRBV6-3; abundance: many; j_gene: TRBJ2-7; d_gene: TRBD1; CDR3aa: CASSYKFTGQAPYEQYF; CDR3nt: TGTGCCAGCAGTTATAAGTTTACGGGACAGGCTCCCTACGAGCAGTACTTC
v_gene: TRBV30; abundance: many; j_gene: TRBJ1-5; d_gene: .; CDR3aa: CAWSGGHNQPQHF; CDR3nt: TGTGCCTGGAGTGGAGGTCACAATCAGCCCCAGCATTTT
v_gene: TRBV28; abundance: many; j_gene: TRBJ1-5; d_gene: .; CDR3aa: CASSPTGGSNQPQHF; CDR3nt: TGTGCCAGCAGTCCTACAGGAGGTAGCAATCAGCCCCAGCATTTT
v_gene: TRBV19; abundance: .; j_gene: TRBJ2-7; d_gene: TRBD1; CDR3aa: CASGTGRYEQYF; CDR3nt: TGTGCCAGCGGGACAGGCCGCTACGAGCAGTACTTC
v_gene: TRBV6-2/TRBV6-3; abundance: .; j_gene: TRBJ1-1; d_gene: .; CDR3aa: CASSETERLAEAFF; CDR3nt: TGTGCCAGCAGTGAGACGGAGAGGCTCGCTGAAGCTTTCTTT
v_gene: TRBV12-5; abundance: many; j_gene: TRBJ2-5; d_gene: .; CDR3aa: CASGLSAEQETQYF; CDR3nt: TGTGCTAGTGGCCTATCAGCGGAGCAAGAGACCCAGTACTTC
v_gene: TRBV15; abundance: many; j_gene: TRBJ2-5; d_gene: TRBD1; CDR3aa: CATSRDMGQFETQYF; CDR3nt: TGTGCCACCAGCAGAGATATGGGACAGTTCGAGACCCAGTACTTC
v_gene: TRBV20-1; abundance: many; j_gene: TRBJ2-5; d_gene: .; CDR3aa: CSASNTGVKETQYF; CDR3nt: TGCAGTGCTAGTAATACGGGAGTTAAAGAGACCCAGTACTTC
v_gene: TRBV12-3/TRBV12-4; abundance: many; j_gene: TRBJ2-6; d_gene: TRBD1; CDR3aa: CASSLRGQSSGANVLTF; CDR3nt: TGTGCCAGCAGTTTAAGGGGACAGTCCTCTGGGGCCAACGTCCTGACTTTC
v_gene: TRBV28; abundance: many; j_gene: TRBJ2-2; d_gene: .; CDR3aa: CASSLWETGELFF; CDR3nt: TGTGCCAGCAGTTTATGGGAGACCGGGGAGCTGTTTTTT
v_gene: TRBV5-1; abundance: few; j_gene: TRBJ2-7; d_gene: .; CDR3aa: CASSYRSAAYEQHF; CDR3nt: TGCGCCAGCAGCTACCGGTCGGCGGCCTACGAGCAGCACTTC
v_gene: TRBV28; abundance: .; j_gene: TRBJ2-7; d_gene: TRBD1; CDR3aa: CASSLFGQGGLEQYF; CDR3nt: TGTGCCAGCAGTTTGTTCGGACAGGGTGGTCTCGAGCAGTACTTC
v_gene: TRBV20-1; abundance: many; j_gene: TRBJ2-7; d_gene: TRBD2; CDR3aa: CSASPSGVPYEQYF; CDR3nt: TGCAGTGCTAGTCCTAGCGGGGTTCCCTACGAGCAGTACTTC
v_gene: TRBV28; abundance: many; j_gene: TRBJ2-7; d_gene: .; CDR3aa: CASSPRGSGSWSSYEQYF; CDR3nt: TGTGCCAGCAGTCCCCGCGGCTCCGGGTCTTGGAGCTCCTACGAGCAGTACTTC
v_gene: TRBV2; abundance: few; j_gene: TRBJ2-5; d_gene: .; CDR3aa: CASSEANWETQYF; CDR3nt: TGTGCCAGCAGTGAAGCGAATTGGGAGACCCAGTACTTC
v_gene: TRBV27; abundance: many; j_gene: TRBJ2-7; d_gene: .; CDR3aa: CASSSSGTRAYEQYF; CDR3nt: TGTGCCAGCAGTTCATCCGGGACGCGGGCCTACGAGCAGTACTTC
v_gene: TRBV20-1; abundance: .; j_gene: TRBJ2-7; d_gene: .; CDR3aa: CSARDWGGLSYEQYF; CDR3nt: TGCAGTGCTAGAGATTGGGGCGGACTGTCCTACGAGCAGTACTTC
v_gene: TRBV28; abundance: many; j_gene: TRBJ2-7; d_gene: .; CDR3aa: CASSPSPPRGSEQYF; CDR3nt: TGTGCCAGCAGTCCAAGCCCACCTCGGGGGTCCGAGCAGTACTTC
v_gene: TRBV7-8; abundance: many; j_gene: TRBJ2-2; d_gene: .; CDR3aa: CASSKTIRDGTGELFF; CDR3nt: TGTGCCAGCAGCAAAACGATCCGGGACGGTACCGGGGAGCTGTTTTTT
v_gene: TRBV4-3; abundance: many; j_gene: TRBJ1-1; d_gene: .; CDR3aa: CASSPISGGTEAFF; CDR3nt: TGCGCCAGCAGCCCCATTTCGGGGGGGACTGAAGCTTTCTTT
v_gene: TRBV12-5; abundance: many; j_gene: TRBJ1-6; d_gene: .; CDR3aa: CASGFSTGRPYNSPLHF; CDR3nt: TGTGCTAGTGGTTTCTCGACCGGCAGACCTTATAATTCACCCCTCCACTTT
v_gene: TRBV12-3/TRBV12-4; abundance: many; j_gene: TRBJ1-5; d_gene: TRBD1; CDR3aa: CASSFVGQGNQPQHF; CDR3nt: TGTGCCAGCAGTTTCGTGGGACAGGGTAATCAGCCCCAGCATTTT
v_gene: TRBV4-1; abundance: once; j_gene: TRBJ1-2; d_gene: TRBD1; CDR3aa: CASSQAFGTGYGYTF; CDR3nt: TGCGCCAGCAGCCAAGCCTTTGGGACAGGGTATGGCTACACCTTC
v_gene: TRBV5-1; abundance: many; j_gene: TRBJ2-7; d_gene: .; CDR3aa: CASSPAGPYEQYF; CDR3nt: TGCGCCAGCAGCCCGGCAGGACCCTACGAGCAGTACTTC
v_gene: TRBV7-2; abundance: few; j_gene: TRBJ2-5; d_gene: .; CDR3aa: CASSSLGHKETQYF; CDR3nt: TGTGCCAGCAGCTCCTTGGGCCATAAAGAGACCCAGTACTTC
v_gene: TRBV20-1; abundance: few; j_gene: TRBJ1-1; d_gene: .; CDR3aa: CSARDNSSPNTEAFF; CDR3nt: TGCAGTGCTAGAGATAACTCTTCACCAAACACTGAAGCTTTCTTT
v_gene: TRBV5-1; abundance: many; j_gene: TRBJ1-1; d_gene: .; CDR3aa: CASSLAGGPGTEAFF; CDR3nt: TGCGCCAGCAGCTTGGCCGGGGGGCCAGGCACTGAAGCTTTCTTT
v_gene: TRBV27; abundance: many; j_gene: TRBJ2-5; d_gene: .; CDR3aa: CASSSTGSAQETQYF; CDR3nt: TGTGCCAGCAGTTCCACCGGATCGGCCCAAGAGACCCAGTACTTC
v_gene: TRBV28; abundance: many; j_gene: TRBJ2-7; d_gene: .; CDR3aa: CASSGWGKPGF; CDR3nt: TGTGCCAGCAGCGGATGGGGGAAGCCGGGCTTC
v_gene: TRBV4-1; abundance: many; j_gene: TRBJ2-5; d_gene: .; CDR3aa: CASSHRQWTETQYF; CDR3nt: TGCGCCAGCAGCCATAGACAGTGGACGGAGACCCAGTACTTC
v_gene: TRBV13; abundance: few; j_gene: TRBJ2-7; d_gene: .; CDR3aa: CASSLWVSYEQYF; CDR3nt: TGTGCCAGCAGCTTATGGGTCTCCTACGAGCAGTACTTC
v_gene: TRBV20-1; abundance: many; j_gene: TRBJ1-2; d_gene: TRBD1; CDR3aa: CSARDNRGNYGYTF; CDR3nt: TGCAGTGCTAGAGATAACAGGGGGAACTATGGCTACACCTTC
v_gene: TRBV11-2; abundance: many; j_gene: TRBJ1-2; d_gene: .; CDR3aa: CASSPRLGGYGYTF; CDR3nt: TGTGCCAGCAGCCCGAGACTTGGGGGTTATGGCTACACCTTC
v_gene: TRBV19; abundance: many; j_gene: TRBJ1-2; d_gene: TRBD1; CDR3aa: CASSADRDYGYTF; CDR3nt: TGTGCCAGTAGTGCTGACAGGGACTATGGCTACACCTTC
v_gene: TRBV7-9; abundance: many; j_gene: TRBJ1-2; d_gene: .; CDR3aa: CASSLTTNYGYTF; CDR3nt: TGTGCCAGCAGCTTAACCACTAACTATGGCTACACCTTC
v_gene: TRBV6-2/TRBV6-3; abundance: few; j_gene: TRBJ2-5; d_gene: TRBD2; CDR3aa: CASRSSGQETQYF; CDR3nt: TGTGCCAGCAGATCTAGCGGTCAAGAGACCCAGTACTTC
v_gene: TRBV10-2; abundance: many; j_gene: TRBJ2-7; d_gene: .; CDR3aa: CASSESHYEQYF; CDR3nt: TGCGCCAGCAGTGAGTCCCACTACGAGCAGTACTTC